This T cell receptor (beta chain) was observed in a study of blood T cell repertoires in COVID-19. Authors' analysis steps: Estimation of nucleated cell counts was performed using reference gene primer amplification. Assay: immunoSEQ multiplex PCR; the TCRdb copy retains only in-frame clones and omits some. V, J and clone size are those of that table, while D and trimming were read from the DNA. This table has hundreds of thousands of clones, approximately 83% appearing once. The sequence was collected from a woman older than 75 with acute or convalescent COVID-19. Sequencing input: peripheral blood.

The DNA for the CDR3 is TGCGCCAGCAGCTTGGCCCCAAGGACAGGGGAGGAAAAACTGTTTTTT. This encodes CASSLAPRTGEEKLFF. The V call is TRBV5-1, the J call TRBJ1-4; TRBD1 matches at 9 bases. V trimming: 0 bases; J trimming: 8 bases; junction bases outside the gene matches: 8. CDR1 and CDR2 (germline): SGHRS, YFSETQ. This CDR3 region has 16 residues.